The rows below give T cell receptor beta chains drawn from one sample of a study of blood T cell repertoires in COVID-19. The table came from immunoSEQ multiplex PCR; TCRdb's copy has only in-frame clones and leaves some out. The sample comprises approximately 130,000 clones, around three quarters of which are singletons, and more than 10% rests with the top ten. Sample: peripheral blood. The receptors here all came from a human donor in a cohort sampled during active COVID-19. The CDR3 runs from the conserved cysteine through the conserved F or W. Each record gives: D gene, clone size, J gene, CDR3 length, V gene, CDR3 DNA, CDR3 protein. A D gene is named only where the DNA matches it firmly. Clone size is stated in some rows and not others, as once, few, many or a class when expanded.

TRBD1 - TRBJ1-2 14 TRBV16 TGTGCCAGCAGCCAATTCGGGACAGGGGACGGCTACACCTTC CASSQFGTGDGYTF
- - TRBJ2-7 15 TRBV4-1 TGCGCCAGCAGCTACGACCCGAGCGGAATACCCCCCAGATTCTTC CASSYDPSGIPPRFF
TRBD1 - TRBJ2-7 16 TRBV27 TGTGCCAGCAGTCTACTACGGACAGGGTTTATCTACGAGCAGTACTTC CASSLLRTGFIYEQYF
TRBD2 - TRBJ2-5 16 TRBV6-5 TGTGCCAGCAGTTCAGGACTAGCGGGGAACCAAGAGACCCAGTACTTC CASSSGLAGNQETQYF
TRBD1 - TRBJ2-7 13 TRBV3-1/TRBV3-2 TGTGCCAGCAGCCGGACAGGGAGGAGCGAGCAGTACTTC CASSRTGRSEQYF
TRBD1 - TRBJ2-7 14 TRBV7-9 TGTGCCAGCAGCTTACCCGGACAGGGAGCCGAGCAGTACTTC CASSLPGQGAEQYF
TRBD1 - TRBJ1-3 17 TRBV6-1 TGTGCCAGCAGTGCTGCCGGGACAGGGCACTCTGGAAACACCATATATTTT CASSAAGTGHSGNTIYF
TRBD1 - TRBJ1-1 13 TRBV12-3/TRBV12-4 TGTGCCAGCCGCGGGGACAGGAACACTGAAGCTTTCTTT CASRGDRNTEAFF
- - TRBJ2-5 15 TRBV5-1 TGCGCCAGCAGCGTCGGAGGGGGCTGGGGAGAGACCCAGTACTTC CASSVGGGWGETQYF
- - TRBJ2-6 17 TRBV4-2 TGTGCCAGCAGCAACTCACAGGGTTTCTCTGGGGCCAACGTCCTGACTTTC CASSNSQGFSGANVLTF
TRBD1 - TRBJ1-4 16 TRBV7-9 TGTGCCAGCAGCGGACGAACAGGGGGCGCTAATGAAAAACTGTTTTTT CASSGRTGGANEKLFF
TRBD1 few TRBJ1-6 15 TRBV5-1 TGCGCCAGCAGCCCCGGGACAGGGTCGAAATCACCCCTCCACTTT CASSPGTGSKSPLHF
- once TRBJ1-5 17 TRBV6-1 TGTGCCAGCAGTGCGGGGGAGGCCGCAACACTCAATCAGCCCCAGCATTTT CASSAGEAATLNQPQHF
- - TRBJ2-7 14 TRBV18 TGTGCCAGCTCACCACCGAGGACTCCTAGGGAGCAGTACTTC CASSPPRTPREQYF
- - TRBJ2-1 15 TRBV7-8 TGTGCCAGCAGCTTAGGGAACGGGGGCTACAATGAGCAGTTCTTC CASSLGNGGYNEQFF
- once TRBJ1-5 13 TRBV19 TGTGCCACCTCCTCGCAGGGGAATCAGCCCCAGCATTTT CATSSQGNQPQHF
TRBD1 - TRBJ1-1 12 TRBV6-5 TGTGCCAGCAGACAGGGGTGGTCTGAAGCTTTCTTT CASRQGWSEAFF
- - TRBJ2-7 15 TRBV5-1 TGCGCCAGCAGCTTGGCTGGCGGTCTCTTCTACGAGCAGTACTTC CASSLAGGLFYEQYF
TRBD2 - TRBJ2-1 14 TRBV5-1 TGCGCCAGCAGCTTACTAGCGGGGGGGCCCCAGCAGTTCTTC CASSLLAGGPQQFF
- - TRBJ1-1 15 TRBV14 TGTGCCAGCAGCCAAGATGAGGGCGGGAACACTGAAGCTTTCTTT CASSQDEGGNTEAFF
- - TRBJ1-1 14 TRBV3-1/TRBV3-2 TGTGCCAGCAGCCAAGATCTGCGGTTCACTGAAGCTTTCTTT CASSQDLRFTEAFF
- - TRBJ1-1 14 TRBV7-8 TGTGCCAGCAGCCTCAAGACAGGAACGGTTGAAGCTTTCTTT CASSLKTGTVEAFF
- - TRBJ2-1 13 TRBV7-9 TGTGCCAGCAGCGGGGACACTTACAATGAGCAGTTCTTC CASSGDTYNEQFF
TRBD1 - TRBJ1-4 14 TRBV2 TGTGCCAGCGGTAGACAGGGGATTAATGAAAAACTGTTTTTT CASGRQGINEKLFF
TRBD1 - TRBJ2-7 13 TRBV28 TGTGCCACCGAGACAGGGGCGCCCTACGAGCAGTACTTC CATETGAPYEQYF
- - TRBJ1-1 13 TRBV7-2 TGTGCCAGCAGCGCGACAGGTTACACTGAAGCTTTCTTT CASSATGYTEAFF
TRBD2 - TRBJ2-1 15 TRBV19 TGTGCCAGTAGTATAAAGGCTAGCGGGTTGAATGAGCAGTTCTTC CASSIKASGLNEQFF
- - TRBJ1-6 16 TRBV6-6 TGTGCCAGCAGTTACCCCCGGGGGGGCGAGAATTCACCCCTCCACTTT CASSYPRGGENSPLHF
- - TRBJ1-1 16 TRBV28 TGTGCCAGCAGTCCAAAAACCAGGCGGGGCTCCACTGAAGCTTTCTTT CASSPKTRRGSTEAFF
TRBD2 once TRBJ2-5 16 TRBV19 TGTGCCAGTTCCGGAAGAACTAGCGGGGGCCAAGAGACCCAGTACTTC CASSGRTSGGQETQYF
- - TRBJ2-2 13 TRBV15 TGTGCCACCAGCAGAGCTTCTACCGGGGAGCTGTTTTTT CATSRASTGELFF
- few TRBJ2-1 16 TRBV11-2 TGTGCCAGCAGCCCAGGCGTCAGGGTGCTTGACAATGAGCAGTTCTTC CASSPGVRVLDNEQFF
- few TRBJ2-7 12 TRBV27 TGTGCCAGCAGCCTCGACAGCTACGAGCAGTACTTC CASSLDSYEQYF
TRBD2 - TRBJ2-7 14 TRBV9 TGTGCCAGCAGCGTAGGCGGGGGGGCCTACGAGCAGTACTTC CASSVGGGAYEQYF
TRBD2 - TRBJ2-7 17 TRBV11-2 TGTGCCAGCAGCTTAGATTCCGGGGGGATTTACATCTACGAGCAGTACTTC CASSLDSGGIYIYEQYF
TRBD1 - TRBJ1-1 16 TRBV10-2 TGCGCCAGCAGAGATATGGACAGGGGGCGGCGGAATGAAGCTTTCTTT CASRDMDRGRRNEAFF
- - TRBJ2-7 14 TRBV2 TGTGCCAGCAGCCCCCGCATAGTCTCCTACGAGCAGTACTTC CASSPRIVSYEQYF
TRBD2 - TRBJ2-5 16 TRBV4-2 TGTGCCAGCAGCCAGTCACCGACGGGGGGACAAGAGACCCAGTACTTC CASSQSPTGGQETQYF
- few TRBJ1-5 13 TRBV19 TGTGCCAGTAGTATAGGGACAGAGCAAGGCCAGCATTTT CASSIGTEQGQHF
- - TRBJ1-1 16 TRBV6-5 TGTGCCAGCAGTTACCTTCCTTGGGGGCGGAACACTGAAGCTTTCTTT CASSYLPWGRNTEAFF
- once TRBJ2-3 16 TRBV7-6 TGTGCCAGCAGCCTCGGTTCGGGCGGGCTCACAGATACGCAGTATTTT CASSLGSGGLTDTQYF
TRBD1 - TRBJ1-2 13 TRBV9 TGTGCCAGCAGCGCGGGACAGCTTCATGGCTACACCTTC CASSAGQLHGYTF
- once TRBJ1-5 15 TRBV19 TGTGCCAGTAGGCATAAACACGATAGCAATCAGCCCCAGCATTTT CASRHKHDSNQPQHF
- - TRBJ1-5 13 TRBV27 TGTGCCAGCAGTGCCGACAGAGATCAGCCCCAGCATTTT CASSADRDQPQHF
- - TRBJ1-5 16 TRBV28 TGTGCCAGCAGTACCTGGACAGCGCTTAGCAATCAGCCCCAGCATTTT CASSTWTALSNQPQHF
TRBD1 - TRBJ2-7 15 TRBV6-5 TGTGCCAGCAGTTACGGTACAGGGGGTTCCTACGAGCAGTACTTC CASSYGTGGSYEQYF
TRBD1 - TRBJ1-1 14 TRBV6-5 TGTGCCAGCAAATACAGGGGCCAGGGACCTGAAGCTTTCTTT CASKYRGQGPEAFF
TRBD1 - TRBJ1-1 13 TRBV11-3 TGTGCCAGCAGCCTACAGGGGGCCGATGAAGCTTTCTTT CASSLQGADEAFF